The 13 T cell receptor beta chains presented below share a single source sample, sequenced in a study of cytomegalovirus exposure and HLA in healthy donors. Researchers ran the PCR with 60 Vbeta and 13 Jbeta primers. The assay was immunoSEQ multiplex PCR, and TCRdb's table has in-frame clones only and misses some. The sample records about 200,000 clones, 70% to 90% being singletons. The specimen was PBMCs. The receptors were sampled from a woman in her forties or fifties in good health and CMV-seronegative.

The chain combines TRBV19 with TRBJ1-1; D is undetermined. Germline CDR1 LNHDA, CDR2 SQIVND (reference sequence). V lost 3 bases to trimming and J lost 1 base, with 9 bases between them. The CDR3 totals 14 residues. The CDR3 region is CASSMFDRNTEAFF. DNA for the CDR3: TGTGCCAGTAGTATGTTCGATAGGAACACTGAAGCTTTCTTT.

V gene TRBV4-2 combines with J gene TRBJ2-5; 8 nucleotides line up with TRBD2. The assigned J gene may be wrong: the sequence end matches TRBJ2-7 better. The germline CDR1 and CDR2 sequences are LGHNA and YNFKEQ. This CDR3 comprises 15 residues. CDR3 DNA sequence: TGTGCCAGCAGCCAAGTGGGAACTAGCGGCTACGAGCAGTACTTC. Its protein product is CASSQVGTSGYEQYF.

Only a few counts were recorded for this clone. The genes are TRBV12-5 and TRBJ2-1, with TRBD1 matching over 8 bases. The CDR3 consists of 14 residues. From germline, CDR1 is LGHNT and CDR2 FRNRAP. The ends lost 9 bases at V and 4 bases at J; junction bases unmatched: 8. The CDR3 sequence is CASSPGQVYNEQFF. The CDR3 DNA reads as TGTGCTAGCAGTCCGGGACAGGTATACAATGAGCAGTTCTTC.

This clone was recorded once. The rearrangement uses TRBV6-1 and TRBJ1-5; no definite D call. The CDR3 is made up of 14 amino acids. Germline-derived CDR1 and CDR2 are MNHNS and SASEGT. The germline V and J ends were trimmed by 4 bases and 9 bases, with 16 bases remaining between them. The CDR3 DNA is TGTGCCAGCAGTGCCCAAAACCGGGATTGGCCCCAGCATTTT. It encodes CASSAQNRDWPQHF.

The V and J genes are TRBV5-1 and TRBJ1-1, with a possible D match to TRBD1 (6 bases). The V end was cut by 6 bases, the J end by 3 bases, with 12 bases between. Germline CDR1 is SGHRS and CDR2 is YFSETQ. The CDR3 is made up of 13 amino acids. The CDR3 DNA reads TGCGCCAGCACCCTACGACAGGACACTGAAGCTTTCTTT. Translation: CASTLRQDTEAFF. The complete variable domain, with remaining parts taken from reference TRBV5-1 and TRBJ1-1, reads KAGVTQTPRYLIKTRGQQVTLSCSPISGHRSVSWYQQTPGQGLQFLFEYFSETQRNKGNFPGRFSGRQFSNSRSEMNVSTLELGDSALYLCASTLRQDTEAFFGQGTRLTVV.

This clone was detected once. This chain joins TRBV5-5 and TRBJ1-1, with 7 bases matching TRBD1. There are 16 residues in the CDR3. V lost 1 base and J lost 5; bases outside the gene matches: 11. Germline V gene data show CDR1 as SGHKS and CDR2 as YYEKEE (reference sequence). Written as DNA, the CDR3 is TGTGCCAGCAGCTTGATGGCAGGGGGATTCGGTACTGAAGCTTTCTTT. It translates to CASSLMAGGFGTEAFF.

This clone was observed a handful of times. This CDR3 reads CASSPNGRSSYEQYF. Here the CDR3 DNA reads TGTGCCAGCTCACCTAATGGTCGTTCCTCCTACGAGCAGTACTTC. The rearrangement joins TRBV18 to TRBJ2-5; D is unresolved. The J call may be in error: the DNA end matches TRBJ2-7 better. The V gene's germline CDR1 is KGHSH and CDR2 LQKENI. The CDR3 spans 15 residues.

This clone showed up just once. The V and J genes are TRBV6-1 and TRBJ2-7, with D tentatively TRBD2 (7 bases). Deletions cut 10 bases from V and 4 bases from J, with 17 bases between. CDR1 and CDR2 from the germline V gene are MNHNS and SASEGT. This CDR3 has 13 residues. In DNA form, the CDR3 reads TGTGCCACCTCCCGGGGGGCGCAGTACGAGCAGTACTTC. Amino acids: CATSRGAQYEQYF.

The chain links TRBV5-4 to TRBJ2-3, with 10 positions matching TRBD2. CDR1 is SGHNT, CDR2 YYREEE, per germline (reference sequence). The CDR3 is made up of 17 amino acids. Trimming at V came to 1 base and at J to 4 bases, leaving 9 bases not matched to a gene. CDR3 sequence (DNA): TGTGCCAGCAGCTTGAGGACTAGCGGACGCCCCTCAGATACGCAGTATTTT. Protein product: CASSLRTSGRPSDTQYF. The full variable domain, in which reference TRBV5-4 and TRBJ2-3 provide the parts outside the CDR3, is ETGVTQSPTHLIKTRGQQVTLRCSSQSGHNTVSWYQQALGQGPQFIFQYYREEENGRGNFPPRFSGLQFPNYSSELNVNALELDDSALYLCASSLRTSGRPSDTQYFGPGTRLTVL.

This chain joins TRBV6-6 and TRBJ2-1, with 9 bases identical to TRBD1. Losses at the gene ends were 4 bases for V and 2 bases for J; bases not matched to a gene: 6. Germline CDR1 is MNHNY and CDR2 is SVGAGI (reference sequence). The CDR3 is 16 residues long. This CDR3 reads CASSSTGTGTYNEQFF. CDR3 DNA sequence: TGTGCCAGCAGTTCCACCGGGACAGGGACCTACAATGAGCAGTTCTTC.

This chain uses TRBV6-6 with TRBJ1-5; 7 bases agree with TRBD1. The CDR3 length is 15 residues. Trimming took 2 bases from V and 1 from J; bases not matched to a gene: 2. Germline CDR1 reads MNHNY; CDR2 reads SVGAGI (reference sequence). CDR3 nucleotide sequence: TGTGCCAGCAGTTACGGGGACAGAAGCAATCAGCCCCAGCATTTT. Amino acid sequence: CASSYGDRSNQPQHF.

This chain connects TRBV9 to TRBJ2-1, with D tentatively TRBD2 (6 bases). The germline V and J ends were trimmed by 5 bases and 4 bases, with 13 bases remaining between them. The CDR3 is 14 residues long. The germline V gene has CDR1 SGDLS and CDR2 YYNGEE. As DNA, the CDR3 is TGTGCCAGCAGTGCCTCTAGCGTTTACAATGAGCAGTTCTTC. Protein product: CASSASSVYNEQFF.

V and J are TRBV11-2 and TRBJ2-3; 8 bases agree with TRBD2. The trim removed 0 bases at V and 10 bases at J, leaving 12 bases unmatched. This CDR3 is built from 16 residues. Germline V gene lookup returns CDR1 SGHAT and CDR2 FQNNGV. The CDR3 coding sequence is TGTGCCAGCAGCTTAGAGGTGGGGACTAGTTTTCGTGCGCAGTATTTT. Translated: CASSLEVGTSFRAQYF.